Listed here are 25 T cell receptor beta chains from one sample, sequenced in a study of cytomegalovirus exposure and HLA in healthy donors. The assay was immunoSEQ multiplex PCR, and TCRdb's table has in-frame clones only and misses some. The sample comprises about 49,000 clones, 92% of which are singletons, and over 1.3% rests with the top ten. Sequencing input: PBMCs. Receptor source: a man between 18 and 35 years old in good health and CMV-seronegative.

The chain recombines TRBV28 with TRBJ2-3; possibly TRBD2 for D (5 bases). CDR1 and CDR2 (germline): MDHEN, SYDVKM. The CDR3 spans 16 residues. V gave up 3 bases and J gave up 6 bases, with 19 bases separating them. DNA of the CDR3: TGTGCCAGCAGTTTGCGTGGAGGAGCGTTTGGGGATACGCAGTATTTT. It is translated as CASSLRGGAFGDTQYF.

The chain uses TRBV10-3 and TRBJ1-4, with D perhaps TRBD1 (5 bases). Trimming cost V 3 bases and J 8 bases, with 16 bases left between them. The length of the CDR3 is 15 residues. From germline, CDR1 is ENHRY and CDR2 SYGVKD. For the CDR3, the DNA is TGTGCCATCAGTGAAGGAGGAGGGGCGAGGGAAAAACTGTTTTTT. Translating gives CAISEGGGAREKLFF.

The chain employs TRBV11-3 and TRBJ2-1; the match to TRBD1 covers 8 bases. Looked up from germline, CDR1 is SGHNT and CDR2 is YENEEA. This CDR3 contains 16 residues. V shed 4 bases, J shed 12 bases, and the junction held 17 bases outside the gene matches. CDR3 DNA sequence: TGTGCCAGCAGCTCCGGACAGGGCCGTCTAATGTCTGGGCAGTTCTTC. Residues: CASSSGQGRLMSGQFF.

DNA for the CDR3: TGTGCCAGCAGTAAACGGACAGGGTATTCCTACGAGCAGTACTTC. Translated, it gives CASSKRTGYSYEQYF. The V and J genes are TRBV5-6 and TRBJ2-7; the match to TRBD1 covers 8 bases. The CDR3 is made up of 15 amino acids. In germline, CDR1 is SGHDT, CDR2 YYEEEE. Trimming at V came to 5 bases and at J to 1 base, leaving 8 bases not matched to a gene.

The rearrangement joins TRBV7-9 to TRBJ1-4, with D hard to call. The germline V gene encodes CDR1 SEHNR and CDR2 FQNEAQ (reference sequence). Trimming took 4 bases from V and 8 from J, leaving 11 bases between them. The CDR3 sequence is 13 residues long. The CDR3 nucleotides are TGTGCCAGCAGCTCCGCGGGCGGGGAAAAACTGTTTTTT. Residues: CASSSAGGEKLFF.

J is TRBJ1-1 and V is TRBV10-1, with a weak D call TRBD1 (6 bases). In germline, CDR1 is WNHNN, CDR2 SYGVQD (reference sequence). The CDR3 consists of 12 residues. V shed 6 bases and J shed 5 bases, with 10 bases lying between them. The CDR3 DNA reads as TGCGCCAGCAGCGCAGGGGAAACTGAAGCTTTCTTT. Protein product: CASSAGETEAFF.

V and J are TRBV29-1 and TRBJ1-2, with unresolved D. The germline V and J ends were trimmed by 7 bases and 0 bases, with 12 bases remaining between them. Germline CDR1 SQVTM, CDR2 ANQGSEA. This CDR3 is 13 amino acids long. This CDR3 is CSAPSQTNYGYTF. CDR3 bases: TGCAGCGCTCCGTCCCAGACTAACTATGGCTACACCTTC.

The gene calls are TRBV5-4 and TRBJ2-2; 7 bases are shared with TRBD1. Germline-derived CDR1 and CDR2 are SGHNT and YYREEE (reference sequence). The CDR3 contains 16 residues. Losses at the gene ends were 0 bases for V and 4 bases for J; bases not matched to a gene: 6. The CDR3 DNA reads as TGTGCCAGCAGCTTGGAAACAGGGGTGGGCACCGGGGAGCTGTTTTTT. Its translation is CASSLETGVGTGELFF.

The chain combines TRBV2 with TRBJ2-7, with 13 bases aligning to TRBD2. From germline, CDR1 is SNHLY and CDR2 FYNNEI. This CDR3 contains 15 residues. Losses at the gene ends were 6 bases for V and 6 bases for J; bases not matched to a gene: 8. In nucleotides, the CDR3 is TGTGCCAGCAGCCGCGGACTAGCGGGAGTGGGCGAGCAGTACTTC. It yields the protein CASSRGLAGVGEQYF.

The chain is built from TRBV7-3 and TRBJ2-1, with D perhaps TRBD1 (7 bases). CDR1 SGHTA and CDR2 FQGTGA come from the germline V gene. Trimming shortened V by 4 bases and J by 1 base, and 11 bases separated the two germline ends. This CDR3 is 15 amino acids long. CDR3 region: CASSSAGGSYNEQFF. The CDR3 nucleotides are TGTGCCAGCAGCTCAGCAGGGGGGTCCTACAATGAGCAGTTCTTC.

The chain uses TRBV5-1 and TRBJ1-5; 8 nucleotides agree with TRBD1. J lost 7 bases, V lost 4 bases, and 13 bases had no gene match. This CDR3 is built from 16 residues. The germline gives CDR1 SGHRS, CDR2 YFSETQ. CDR3 sequence: CASSPGTGPNKQPQHF. DNA of the CDR3: TGCGCCAGCAGCCCCGGGACAGGCCCTAATAAGCAGCCCCAGCATTTT.

V usage is TRBV5-1 and J usage is TRBJ2-1; 9 bases map to TRBD1. Trimming at V came to 6 bases and at J to 8 bases, leaving 12 bases not matched to a gene. The CDR3 runs 15 residues. Per germline, CDR1 SGHRS and CDR2 YFSETQ. The chain's CDR3 is CASTYSGQGIYEQFF. CDR3 nucleotides: TGCGCCAGCACCTACAGCGGACAGGGGATTTATGAGCAGTTCTTC.

This chain connects TRBV7-2 to TRBJ2-3, with no clear D. The V and J ends lost 4 bases and 6 bases respectively, with 11 bases between them. This CDR3 has 13 residues. Germline CDR1 is SGHTA and CDR2 is FQGNSA. The CDR3 nucleotides are TGTGCCAGCAGCTCCGGTTTCTCGGATACGCAGTATTTT. Protein sequence: CASSSGFSDTQYF.

V and J are TRBV28 and TRBJ2-3, with a tentative D call TRBD1 (6 bases). Germline-derived CDR1 and CDR2 are MDHEN and SYDVKM. With 5 bases removed from V and 0 bases from J, the gap between germline ends came to 12 bases. The CDR3 spans 15 residues. DNA of the CDR3: TGTGCCAGCAGTGACGACAGGAGGAGCACAGATACGCAGTATTTT. Its protein product is CASSDDRRSTDTQYF.

This chain uses TRBV28 with TRBJ2-2, with 9 bases that match TRBD2. This CDR3 contains 16 residues. The V segment lost 5 bases and the J segment 3 bases; nucleotides outside the gene matches: 7. Germline lookup yields CDR1 MDHEN and CDR2 SYDVKM. This chain's CDR3 is CASSHLAGQHTGELFF. The CDR3 DNA sequence: TGTGCCAGCAGTCACCTAGCGGGACAGCACACCGGGGAGCTGTTTTTT.

The chain joins TRBV2 to TRBJ1-1; perhaps TRBD1 as D (6 bases). Per the germline V gene, CDR1 is SNHLY and CDR2 is FYNNEI. Trimming left V 6 bases short and J 3 bases short, with 14 bases between. This CDR3 region has 14 residues. In DNA form, the CDR3 reads TGTGCCAGCAGCGGACAGATCCGTGACACTGAAGCTTTCTTT. Translated, it gives CASSGQIRDTEAFF. The full variable domain, completed using reference TRBV2 and TRBJ1-1, is EPEVTQTPSHQVTQMGQEVILRCVPISNHLYFYWYRQILGQKVEFLVSFYNNEISEKSEIFDDQFSVERPDGSNFTLKIRSTKLEDSAMYFCASSGQIRDTEAFFGQGTRLTVV.

In its sample, this clone was seen once. The chain has TRBV28 and TRBJ1-1; 8 nucleotides line up with TRBD1. CDR1 and CDR2 from the germline V gene are MDHEN and SYDVKM. CDR3 length: 14 residues. V dropped 2 bases and J dropped 4; count of bases not matched to a gene: 3. The CDR3 sequence: CASSLTDRVTEAFF. Here the CDR3 DNA reads TGTGCCAGCAGTTTAACGGACAGGGTCACTGAAGCTTTCTTT.

This clone turned up a few times. V usage is TRBV5-8 and J usage is TRBJ1-5; TRBD1 matches 10 bases. Germline V gene lookup returns CDR1 SGHTS and CDR2 YDEGEE. After removal of 4 bases from V and 6 bases from J, the junction contained 7 bases not matched to a gene. The CDR3 has 15 residues. CDR3 nucleotides: TGTGCCAGCAGCCATAGACAGGGGGCACGTCAGCCCCAGCATTTT. Amino acids: CASSHRQGARQPQHF.

The rearrangement joins TRBV4-1 to TRBJ1-1; unclear D gene. CDR1 and CDR2 from the germline V gene are MGHRA and YSYEKL. V was clipped by 0 bases and J by 0 bases, with 8 bases between them. The CDR3 is 15 residues long. The CDR3 protein is CASSQEGSLNTEAFF. CDR3 coding DNA: TGCGCCAGCAGCCAAGAGGGCAGTTTGAACACTGAAGCTTTCTTT.

The V call is TRBV6-1, the J call TRBJ2-7; D not certain. The CDR3 contains 13 residues. The ends were cut back, 6 bases at V and 7 bases at J, with 16 bases in the middle. CDR1 MNHNS and CDR2 SASEGT come from the germline V gene. The CDR3 DNA follows: TGTGCCAGCAGAGTGAATTCGGGTGGAGAGCAGTACTTC. Protein product: CASRVNSGGEQYF.

V usage is TRBV19 and J usage is TRBJ1-5, with 7 bases identical to TRBD1. Germline-derived CDR1 and CDR2 are LNHDA and SQIVND (reference sequence). Losses at the gene ends were 3 bases for V and 7 bases for J; bases not matched to a gene: 6. CDR3 size: 14 residues. CDR3 coding DNA: TGTGCCAGTAGTATTGGGGACAGTCGGCAGCCCCAGCATTTT. Translating gives CASSIGDSRQPQHF. Full variable domain (remainder filled in from reference TRBV19 and TRBJ1-5): DGGITQSPKYLFRKEGQNVTLSCEQNLNHDAMYWYRQDPGQGLRLIYYSQIVNDFQKGDIAEGYSVSREKKESFPLTVTSAQKNPTAFYLCASSIGDSRQPQHFGDGTRLSIL.

The J gene is TRBJ1-1, the V gene TRBV14; 7 bases agree with TRBD1. Germline V gene sequence: CDR1 SGHDN, CDR2 FVKESK. After removal of 4 bases from V and 0 bases from J, the junction contained 5 bases not matched to a gene. The CDR3 is 15 amino acids. The DNA of the CDR3 is TGTGCCAGCAGCCTACGGACAGGATTGAACACTGAAGCTTTCTTT. This sequence encodes CASSLRTGLNTEAFF. The complete variable domain, with remaining parts taken from reference TRBV14 and TRBJ1-1, reads EAGVTQFPSHSVIEKGQTVTLRCDPISGHDNLYWYRRVMGKEIKFLLHFVKESKQDESGMPNNRFLAERTGGTYSTLKVQPAELEDSGVYFCASSLRTGLNTEAFFGQGTRLTVV.

J is TRBJ2-7 and V is TRBV7-2; D is undetermined. The CDR3 contains 14 residues. The V gene's germline CDR1 is SGHTA and CDR2 FQGNSA. V was cut by 5 bases and J by 2 bases, with 13 bases left in between. The CDR3 region has the DNA TGTGCCAGCAGCATACTACTTCCACCCTACGAGCAGTACTTC. This encodes CASSILLPPYEQYF.

The chain couples TRBV10-3 to TRBJ2-7; 7 bases fit TRBD1. Germline-derived CDR1 and CDR2 are ENHRY and SYGVKD. The CDR3 is 11 amino acids. The J segment lost 7 bases and the V segment lost 7 bases, leaving 4 bases of the junction unmatched. CDR3 sequence: CAIKGAGEQYF. CDR3 bases: TGTGCCATCAAGGGGGCAGGGGAGCAGTACTTC.

The chain recombines TRBV19 with TRBJ1-5; unclear D gene. Germline-derived CDR1 and CDR2 are LNHDA and SQIVND (reference sequence). V lost 3 bases to trimming and J lost 0 bases, with 12 bases between them. The CDR3 consists of 16 residues. This CDR3 reads CASSIGSSSSNQPQHF. Written as DNA, the CDR3 is TGTGCCAGTAGTATCGGCAGTTCTAGTAGCAATCAGCCCCAGCATTTT.